Included here is one TCR beta chain sequence, with context. Its antigen is not yet known. Base qualities are not recorded, but no much larger clone differs from it by a single base. The junction shows trimming of 6 bases on V and 4 bases on J, plus 13 bases between the germline ends. There are 14 amino acids in the CDR3, from cysteine to phenylalanine inclusive. Solely the CDR3 DNA is kept, with 42 bases framed from the first base. Library creation used PCR. Sequencing relied on an Illumina HiSeq 2500. To reduce PCR and sequencing biases, unique molecular identifiers were incorporated into the TCR beta cDNA libraries. Per 1 to 10 million input T cells, roughly 0.5 million cDNA molecules were obtained, such that each molecule approximated one T cell. Patient libraries were prepared and sequenced with the same protocol used for the earlier healthy control dataset. Within a given batch, samples were prepared together, multiplexed and sequenced on the same HiSeq lane. From the authors' description of their analysis: MIGEC handled the raw barcoded reads, throwing out single-read molecular identifier groups before consensus assembly and CDR3 extraction. VDJtools was used for post-analysis of the clonotype tables, with diversity normalized by down-sampling every dataset to the smallest sample size. Repertoire overlap clustering matched CDR3 amino acid but not nucleotide sequences to correct batch-related cross-sample contamination. TCRdb took the public reads, trimmed them with fastp at Q25, ran MiXCR for clone calling and kept in-frame beta chains. Each record represents a unique CDR3 protein, reported with the most common genes and DNA among its rows. These V and J calls derive from TCRdb rather than the authors' analysis. This sample is represented by around 150,000 distinct CDR3 sequences; 36% of them were singletons. Roughly 28% of the sample rests with the top ten.

The time point label, as the study defines it: second blood draw from one MS patient after hematopoietic stem cell transplantation. TCR beta repertoires were profiled from peripheral blood of roughly 13 young patients with multiple sclerosis to demonstrate the VDJtools post-analysis software. The patients with multiple sclerosis were children and adolescents between about 6 and 16 years of age. This specimen comes from a study of post-analysis software for immune sequencing data (dated by TCRdb to the mid-2010s). Concerning the study at large: Recorded disease courses included relapsing-remitting, secondary progressive and progressive-relapsing multiple sclerosis, with some patients lacking subtype annotation. The patient repertoires were set against 10 to 11 previously published healthy control repertoires from donors whose ages ranged from roughly 6 to 25 years. A subset of samples was prepared in parallel using single-end sample barcoding, then pooled and co-amplified after Illumina adapter ligation. Study-wide conclusions, independent of this receptor: When samples were clustered directly using the F measure, samples prepared in the same batch co-clustered strongly, which prompted a batch-effect correction. Significantly lower normalized Chao1 diversity was found in multiple sclerosis patients than in controls, suggesting substantial peripheral T-cell clonal expansion. The multiple sclerosis patient group was slightly younger than the control group. Significantly higher frequencies in patients than in controls were found for roughly 5 TRBV segments, including TRBV5-6, TRBV5-1 and TRBV20-1.

The receptor chain draws on TRBV12-3 or TRBV12-4 and TRBJ2-1; the D gene is not confidently resolved. The sample was blood, taken after autologous hematopoietic stem cell transplantation. This TCR was recovered from a girl aged 5 to 17 with multiple sclerosis. Donor details come from another sample of the same person, matched by shared clones. The sequenced DNA is TGTGCCAGCAGCGCCGTCCTGGAATACAATGAGCAGTTCTTC. It codes for CASSAVLEYNEQFF.